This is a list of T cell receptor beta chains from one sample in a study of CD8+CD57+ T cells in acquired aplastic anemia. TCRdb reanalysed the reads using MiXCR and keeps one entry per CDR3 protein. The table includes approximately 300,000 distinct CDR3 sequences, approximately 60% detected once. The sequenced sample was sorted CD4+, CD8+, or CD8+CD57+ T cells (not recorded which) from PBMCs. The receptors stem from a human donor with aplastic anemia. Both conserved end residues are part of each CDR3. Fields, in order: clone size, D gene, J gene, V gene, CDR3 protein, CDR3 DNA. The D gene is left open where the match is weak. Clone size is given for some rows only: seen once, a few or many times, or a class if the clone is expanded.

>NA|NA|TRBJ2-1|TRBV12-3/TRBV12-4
CASSPGLYSYNEQFF
TGTGCCAGCAGTCCGGGGCTGTACTCCTACAATGAGCAGTTCTTC
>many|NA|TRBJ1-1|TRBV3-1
CASSQTANTEAFF
TGTGCCAGCAGCCAGACAGCGAACACTGAAGCTTTCTTT
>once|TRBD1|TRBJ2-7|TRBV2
CASGPRQGYEQYF
TGTGCCAGCGGTCCGAGACAGGGATACGAGCAGTACTTC
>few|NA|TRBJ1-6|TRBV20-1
CSARGSSSYNSPLHF
TGCAGTGCCCGCGGTTCCAGCTCCTATAATTCACCCCTCCACTTT
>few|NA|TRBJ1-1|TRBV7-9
CASSLVAEAFF
TGTGCCAGCAGCTTAGTGGCTGAAGCTTTCTTT
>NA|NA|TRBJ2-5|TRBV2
CASRHLDQETQYF
TGTGCCAGCAGACATTTAGACCAAGAGACCCAGTACTTC
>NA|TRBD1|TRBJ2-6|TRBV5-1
CASSLDAGGSGANVLTF
TGCGCCAGCAGCTTGGATGCAGGGGGATCTGGGGCCAACGTCCTGACTTTC
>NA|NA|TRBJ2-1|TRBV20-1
CSASIDGFEQFF
TGCAGTGCTTCGATTGATGGATTTGAGCAGTTCTTC
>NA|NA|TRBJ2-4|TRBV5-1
CASSPAVQAFLIAKNIQYF
TGCGCCAGCAGCCCGGCGGTACAGGCGTTTTTAATAGCCAAAAACATTCAGTACTTC
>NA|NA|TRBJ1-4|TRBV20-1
CSAGGVRGKLFF
TGCAGTGCCGGGGGGGTGAGGGGGAAACTGTTTTTT
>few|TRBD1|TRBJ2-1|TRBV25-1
CASSARKGQGVVEQFF
TGTGCCAGCAGTGCTAGAAAGGGACAGGGGGTCGTCGAGCAGTTCTTC
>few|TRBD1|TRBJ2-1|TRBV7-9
CASSFWDSYNEQFF
TGTGCCAGCAGCTTTTGGGACAGTTACAATGAGCAGTTCTTC
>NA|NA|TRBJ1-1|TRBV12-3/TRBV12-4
CASSFLPFVGDTEAFF
TGTGCCAGCAGTTTTTTACCCTTCGTGGGCGACACTGAAGCTTTCTTT
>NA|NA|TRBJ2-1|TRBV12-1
CASSVAGTSGRMTEQFF
TGTGCCAGCAGCGTTGCCGGGACTAGCGGGAGAATGACTGAGCAGTTCTTC
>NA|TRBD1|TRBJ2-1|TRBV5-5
CASSLTGAPTSSYNEQFF
TGTGCCAGCAGCTTGACAGGGGCACCAACGAGCTCCTACAATGAGCAGTTCTTC
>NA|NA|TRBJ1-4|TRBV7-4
CASSLATGYNEKLFF
TGTGCCAGCAGCTTAGCCACAGGGTATAATGAAAAACTGTTTTTT
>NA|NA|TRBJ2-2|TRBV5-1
CASSWGLTTNTGELFF
TGCGCCAGCAGCTGGGGACTGACGACGAACACCGGGGAGCTGTTTTTT
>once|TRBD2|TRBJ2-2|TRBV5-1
CAGSYSGGYTGELFF
TGCGCCGGCAGCTATAGCGGGGGCTACACCGGGGAGCTGTTTTTT
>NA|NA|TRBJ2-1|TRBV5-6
CASSLEATTSSYNEQFF
TGTGCCAGCAGCTTGGAAGCGACGACCAGCTCCTACAATGAGCAGTTCTTC
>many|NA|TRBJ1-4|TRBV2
CASSEIVGANEKLFF
TGTGCCAGCAGTGAAATAGTCGGGGCTAATGAAAAACTGTTTTTT
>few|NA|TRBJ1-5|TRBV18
CASSLEGPSNQPQHF
TGTGCCAGCTCACTAGAGGGACCCAGCAATCAGCCCCAGCATTTT
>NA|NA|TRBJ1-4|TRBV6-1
CASTQEGVGGEKLFF
TGTGCCAGCACCCAGGAGGGGGTTGGGGGTGAAAAACTGTTTTTT
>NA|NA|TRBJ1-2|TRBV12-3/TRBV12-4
CASSLGGNGYTF
TGTGCCAGCAGTTTAGGGGGGAATGGCTACACCTTC
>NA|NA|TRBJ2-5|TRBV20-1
CSANRRETQYF
TGCAGTGCTAACCGCCGAGAGACCCAGTACTTC
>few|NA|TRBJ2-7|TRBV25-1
CASSDPPPNDEQYF
TGTGCCAGCAGTGATCCCCCCCCAAATGACGAGCAGTACTTC
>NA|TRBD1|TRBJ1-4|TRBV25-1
CASSDSGTIQGAYFF
TGTGCCAGCAGTGATAGCGGAACAATCCAGGGGGCATATTTTTTT
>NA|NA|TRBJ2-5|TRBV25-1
CASSPGPPLGETQYF
TGTGCCAGCAGTCCCGGACCTCCCCTTGGAGAGACCCAGTACTTC
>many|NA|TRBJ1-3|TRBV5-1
CASSPGSSGNTIYF
TGCGCCAGCAGCCCAGGGAGCTCTGGAAACACCATATATTTT
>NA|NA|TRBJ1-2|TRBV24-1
CATSDTDDHKKYTF
TGTGCCACCAGTGATACCGATGACCACAAGAAATACACCTTC
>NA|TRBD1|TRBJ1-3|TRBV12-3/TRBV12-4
CASTWGTASGNTIYF
TGTGCCAGCACCTGGGGGACAGCATCTGGAAACACCATATATTTT
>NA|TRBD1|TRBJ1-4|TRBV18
CASSPRDSYNEKLFF
TGTGCCAGCTCACCACGGGACAGTTATAATGAAAAACTGTTTTTT
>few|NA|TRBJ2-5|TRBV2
CASSDPGSQETQYF
TGTGCCAGCAGTGACCCTGGCAGCCAAGAGACCCAGTACTTC
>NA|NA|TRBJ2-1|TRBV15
CAASSLDGNEQFF
TGTGCCGCCAGCAGCTTGGACGGGAATGAGCAGTTCTTC
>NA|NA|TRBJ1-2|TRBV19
CASSMGQLSNYGYTF
TGTGCCAGTAGTATGGGGCAGCTATCTAACTATGGCTACACCTTC
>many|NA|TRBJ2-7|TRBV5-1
CASSLGAYEQYF
TGCGCCAGCAGCTTGGGGGCCTACGAGCAGTACTTC
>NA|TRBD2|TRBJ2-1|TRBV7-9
CASSSKGLAGGFAYNEQFF
TGTGCCAGCAGCTCCAAAGGACTAGCGGGGGGGTTCGCCTACAATGAGCAGTTCTTC
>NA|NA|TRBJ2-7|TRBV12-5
CASRGYPLSYEQYF
TGTGCTAGCCGGGGCTACCCTCTCTCCTACGAGCAGTACTTC
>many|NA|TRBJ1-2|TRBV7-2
CASSLGPGSTYGYTF
TGTGCCAGCAGCTTAGGACCAGGATCTACCTATGGCTACACCTTC
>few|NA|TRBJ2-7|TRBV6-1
CASSADSFGEQYF
TGTGCCAGCAGTGCTGACAGCTTCGGGGAGCAGTACTTC
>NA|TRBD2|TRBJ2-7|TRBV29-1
CSVDNWEGEQYF
TGCAGCGTGGACAATTGGGAGGGCGAGCAGTACTTC
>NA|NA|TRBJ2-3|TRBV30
CAWSVGLTDTQYF
TGTGCCTGGAGTGTGGGTCTCACAGATACGCAGTATTTT
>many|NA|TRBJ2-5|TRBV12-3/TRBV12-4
CASRRDTQETRYF
TGTGCCAGCAGGCGGGATACCCAAGAGACCCGGTACTTC